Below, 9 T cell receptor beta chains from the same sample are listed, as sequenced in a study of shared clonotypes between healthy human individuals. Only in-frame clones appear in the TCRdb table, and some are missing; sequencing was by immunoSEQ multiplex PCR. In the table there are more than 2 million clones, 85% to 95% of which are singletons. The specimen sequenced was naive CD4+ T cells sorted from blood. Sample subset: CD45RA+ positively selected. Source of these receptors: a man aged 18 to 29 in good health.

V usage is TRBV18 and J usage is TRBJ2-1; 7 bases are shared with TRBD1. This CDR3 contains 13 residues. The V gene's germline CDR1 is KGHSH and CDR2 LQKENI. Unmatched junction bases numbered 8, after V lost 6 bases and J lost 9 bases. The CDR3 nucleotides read TGTGCCAGCTCTGCCGGGACAGAGGGTGAGCAGTTCTTC. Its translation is CASSAGTEGEQFF.

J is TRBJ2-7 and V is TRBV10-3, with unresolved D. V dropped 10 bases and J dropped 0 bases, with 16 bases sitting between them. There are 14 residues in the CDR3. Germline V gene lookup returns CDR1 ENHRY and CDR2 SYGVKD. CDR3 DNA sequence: TGTGCCACCGCGAATCTGGGGAACTCCTACGAGCAGTACTTC. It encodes CATANLGNSYEQYF.

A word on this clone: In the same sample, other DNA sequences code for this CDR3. The CDR3 sequence: CASSYSRGLGGYTF. The CDR3 nucleotides read TGTGCCAGCAGTTACTCGCGGGGGCTGGGTGGCTACACCTTC. The chain uses TRBV6-5 and TRBJ1-2, with D perhaps matching TRBD1 (6 bases). V lost 0 bases and J lost 7, with 12 bases in between. The CDR3 length is 14 residues. Germline V CDR1 and CDR2: MNHEY, SVGAGI.

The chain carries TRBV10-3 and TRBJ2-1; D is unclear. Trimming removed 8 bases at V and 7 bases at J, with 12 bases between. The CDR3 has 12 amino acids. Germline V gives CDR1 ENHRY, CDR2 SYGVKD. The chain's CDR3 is CAIGPGENEQFF. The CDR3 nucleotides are TGTGCCATCGGCCCAGGTGAGAATGAGCAGTTCTTC.

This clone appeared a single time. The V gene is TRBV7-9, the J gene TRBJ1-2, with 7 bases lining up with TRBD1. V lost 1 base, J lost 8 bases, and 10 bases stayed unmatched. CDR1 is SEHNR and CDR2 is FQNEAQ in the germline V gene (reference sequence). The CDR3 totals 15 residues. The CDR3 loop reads CASSLVGQGDKGYTF. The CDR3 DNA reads TGTGCCAGCAGCTTAGTGGGGCAGGGGGATAAGGGCTACACCTTC. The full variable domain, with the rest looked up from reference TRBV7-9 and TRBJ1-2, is DTGVSQNPRHKITKRGQNVTFRCDPISEHNRLYWYRQTLGQGPEFLTYFQNEAQLEKSRLLSDRFSAERPKGSFSTLEIQRTEQGDSAMYLCASSLVGQGDKGYTFGSGTRLTVV.

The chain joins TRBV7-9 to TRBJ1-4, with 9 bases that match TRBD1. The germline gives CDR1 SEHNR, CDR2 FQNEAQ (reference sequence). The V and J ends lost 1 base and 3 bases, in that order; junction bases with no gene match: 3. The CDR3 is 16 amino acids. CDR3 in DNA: TGTGCCAGCAGCTTAGGGGACAGGGTCTCTAATGAAAAACTGTTTTTT. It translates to CASSLGDRVSNEKLFF.

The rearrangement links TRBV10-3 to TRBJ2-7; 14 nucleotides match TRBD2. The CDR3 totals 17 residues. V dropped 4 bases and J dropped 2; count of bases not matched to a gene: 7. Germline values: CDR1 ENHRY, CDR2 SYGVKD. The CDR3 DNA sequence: TGTGCCATCAGTGGCCCCGGGACTAGCGGGAGCACCTACGAGCAGTACTTC. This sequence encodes CAISGPGTSGSTYEQYF.

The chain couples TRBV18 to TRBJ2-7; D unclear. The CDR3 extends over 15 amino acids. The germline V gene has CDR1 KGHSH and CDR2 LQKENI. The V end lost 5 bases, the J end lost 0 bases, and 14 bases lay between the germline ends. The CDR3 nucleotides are TGTGCCAGCTCAAGTCGCACAACGAGCTCCTACGAGCAGTACTTC. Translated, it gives CASSSRTTSSYEQYF.

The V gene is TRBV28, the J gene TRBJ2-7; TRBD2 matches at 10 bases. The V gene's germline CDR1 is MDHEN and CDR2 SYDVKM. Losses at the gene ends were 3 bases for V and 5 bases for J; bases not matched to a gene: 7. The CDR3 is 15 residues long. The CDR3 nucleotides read TGTGCCAGCAGTTTCCTAACTAGCGGGAACGACGAGCAGTACTTC. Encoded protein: CASSFLTSGNDEQYF.